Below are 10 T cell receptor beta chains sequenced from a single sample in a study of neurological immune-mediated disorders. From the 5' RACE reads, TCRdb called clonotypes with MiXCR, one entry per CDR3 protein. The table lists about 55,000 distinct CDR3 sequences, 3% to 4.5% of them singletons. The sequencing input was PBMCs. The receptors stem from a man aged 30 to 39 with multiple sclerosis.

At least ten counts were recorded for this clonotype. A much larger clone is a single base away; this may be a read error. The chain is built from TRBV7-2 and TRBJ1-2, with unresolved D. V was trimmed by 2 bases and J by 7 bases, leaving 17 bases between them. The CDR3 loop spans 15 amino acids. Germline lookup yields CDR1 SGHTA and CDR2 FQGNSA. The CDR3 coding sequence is TGTGCCAGCAGCTTATCGGGCAGCTCCGGTGGTGGCTACACCTTC. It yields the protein CASSLSGSSGGGYTF.

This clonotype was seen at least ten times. The chain's CDR3 is CSAGPSGYEQYF. DNA of the CDR3: TGCAGTGCCGGACCTAGCGGCTACGAGCAGTACTTC. The chain couples TRBV20-1 to TRBJ2-7; TRBD2 matches 7 bases. The CDR3 length is 12 residues. In germline, CDR1 is DFQATT, CDR2 SNEGSKA (reference sequence). V was clipped by 6 bases and J by 3 bases; unmatched bases: 5.

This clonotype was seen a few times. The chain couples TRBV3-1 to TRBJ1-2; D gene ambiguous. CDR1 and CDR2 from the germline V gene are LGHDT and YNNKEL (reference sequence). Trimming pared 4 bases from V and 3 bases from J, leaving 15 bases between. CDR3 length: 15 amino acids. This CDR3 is CASSPTSGQHYGYTF. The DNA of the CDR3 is TGTGCCAGCAGCCCTACGAGCGGCCAGCACTATGGCTACACCTTC.

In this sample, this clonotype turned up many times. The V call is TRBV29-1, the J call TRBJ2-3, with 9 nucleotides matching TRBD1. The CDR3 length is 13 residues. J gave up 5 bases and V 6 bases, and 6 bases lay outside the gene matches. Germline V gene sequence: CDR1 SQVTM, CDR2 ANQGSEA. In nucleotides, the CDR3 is TGCAGCGTCGAACAGGGGGCAGGAGATACGCAGTATTTT. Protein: CSVEQGAGDTQYF.

CDR3 sequence reads: CASSPTGDYQETQYF. The CDR3 DNA is TGTGCCAGTAGTCCGACAGGGGATTATCAAGAGACCCAGTACTTC. The rearrangement joins TRBV19 to TRBJ2-5, with TRBD1 matching over 8 bases. V was clipped by 5 bases and J by 2 bases; unmatched bases: 7. CDR3 length: 15 amino acids. The germline CDR1 and CDR2 sequences are LNHDA and SQIVND (reference sequence). The full variable domain, in which reference TRBV19 and TRBJ2-5 provide the parts outside the CDR3, is DGGITQSPKYLFRKEGQNVTLSCEQNLNHDAMYWYRQDPGQGLRLIYYSQIVNDFQKGDIAEGYSVSREKKESFPLTVTSAQKNPTAFYLCASSPTGDYQETQYFGPGTRLLVL.

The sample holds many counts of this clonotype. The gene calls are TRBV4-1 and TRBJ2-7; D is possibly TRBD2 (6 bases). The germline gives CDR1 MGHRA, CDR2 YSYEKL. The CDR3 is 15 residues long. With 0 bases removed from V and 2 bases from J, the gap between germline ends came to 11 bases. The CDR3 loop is CASSQETRPTYEQYF. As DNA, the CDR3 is TGCGCCAGCAGCCAAGAGACTAGACCGACCTACGAGCAGTACTTC.

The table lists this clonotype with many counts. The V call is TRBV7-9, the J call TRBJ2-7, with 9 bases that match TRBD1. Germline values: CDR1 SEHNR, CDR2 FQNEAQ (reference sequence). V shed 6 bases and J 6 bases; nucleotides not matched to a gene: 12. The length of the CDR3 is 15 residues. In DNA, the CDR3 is TGTGCCAGCAGTCGCGAAGGGACAGGGTTCTCCGAGCAGTACTTC. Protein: CASSREGTGFSEQYF.

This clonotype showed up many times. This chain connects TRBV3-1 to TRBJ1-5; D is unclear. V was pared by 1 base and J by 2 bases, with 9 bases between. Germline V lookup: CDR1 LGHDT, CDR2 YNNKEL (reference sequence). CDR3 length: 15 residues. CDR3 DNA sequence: TGTGCCAGCAGCCAAGGTCTTCGAGGCAATCAGCCCCAGCATTTT. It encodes CASSQGLRGNQPQHF.

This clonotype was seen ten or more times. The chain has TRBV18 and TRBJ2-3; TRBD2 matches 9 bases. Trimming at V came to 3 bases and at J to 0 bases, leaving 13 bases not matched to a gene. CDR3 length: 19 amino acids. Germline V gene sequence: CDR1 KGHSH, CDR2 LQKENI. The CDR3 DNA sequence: TGTGCCAGCTCACCTGGAGGGACTAGCCCCACTGAGAGCACAGATACGCAGTATTTT. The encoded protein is CASSPGGTSPTESTDTQYF.

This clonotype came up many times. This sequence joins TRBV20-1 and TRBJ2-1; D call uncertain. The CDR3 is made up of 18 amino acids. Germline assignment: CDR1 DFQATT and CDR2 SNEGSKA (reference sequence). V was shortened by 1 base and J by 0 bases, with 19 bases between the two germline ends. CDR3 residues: CSARGLDPPTSSYNEQFF. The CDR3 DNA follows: TGCAGTGCTAGAGGGCTCGACCCACCGACGAGCTCCTACAATGAGCAGTTCTTC.